The 32 T cell receptor beta chains given below trace back to one sample, sequenced in a study of response to subunit inactivated influenza vaccine. Using its own MiXCR run on the RT-PCR reads, TCRdb lists one record per CDR3 protein. The data hold under 750,000 distinct CDR3 sequences, with over 9.5% observed a single time. This material consisted of PBMCs from blood, taken on the day of vaccination. These receptor sequences come from a man aged 45-60 years who received an inactivated influenza vaccine.

CDR3 protein: CASSPRPGQGADQPQHF. CDR3 sequence (DNA): TGTGCCAGCAGCCCGCGACCGGGACAGGGAGCCGATCAGCCCCAGCATTTT. The chain recombines TRBV28 with TRBJ1-5; TRBD1 matches at 9 bases. The ends lost 6 bases at V and 5 bases at J; junction bases unmatched: 14. The CDR3 covers 17 residues. From germline, CDR1 is MDHEN and CDR2 SYDVKM.

J is TRBJ2-2 and V is TRBV5-1, with 10 bases matching TRBD1. The CDR3 runs 14 residues. CDR1 is SGHRS and CDR2 is YFSETQ in the germline V gene. Trimming removed 4 bases from V and 6 bases from J; junction bases left unmatched: 3. The CDR3 protein is CASSEGQGSGELFF. Here the CDR3 DNA reads TGCGCCAGCAGCGAGGGACAGGGGTCCGGGGAGCTGTTTTTT.

This clonotype was seen more than once but under ten times. The chain joins TRBV25-1 to TRBJ1-2; D uncertain. The CDR3 runs 13 residues. V was clipped by 1 base and J by 5 bases, with 8 bases between them. Germline values: CDR1 MGHDK, CDR2 SYGVNS. The CDR3 sequence is CASSESGFYGYTF. DNA of the CDR3: TGTGCCAGCAGTGAATCTGGGTTTTATGGCTACACCTTC.

The chain carries TRBV20-1 and TRBJ2-7, with 13 bases fitting TRBD2. Unmatched junction bases numbered 5, after V lost 4 bases and J lost 5 bases. CDR3 length equals 14 residues. From germline, CDR1 is DFQATT and CDR2 SNEGSKA (reference sequence). The chain's CDR3 is CSATTSGGYNEQYF. The DNA for the CDR3 is TGCAGTGCTACGACTAGCGGGGGGTACAACGAGCAGTACTTC.

This clonotype was picked up many times. The V gene is TRBV15, the J gene TRBJ2-5; D possibly corresponds to TRBD2 (5 bases). CDR1 and CDR2 from the germline V gene are LNHNV and YYDKDF (reference sequence). With 2 bases removed from V and 7 bases from J, the gap between germline ends came to 20 bases. CDR3 size: 16 residues. The DNA for the CDR3 is TGTGCCACCAGCAGACCCCAGCGGAGGAGTCTCGCGACCCAGTACTTC. Amino acids: CATSRPQRRSLATQYF.

Here the CDR3 reads CSATPRRAPNTEAFF. CDR3 in DNA: TGCAGTGCCACCCCCCGACGGGCACCGAACACTGAAGCTTTCTTT. The chain joins TRBV20-1 to TRBJ1-1; no definite D call. Between the trimmed V and J ends, which lost 6 bases and 1 base, there was a span of 18 bases. The germline gives CDR1 DFQATT, CDR2 SNEGSKA (reference sequence). This CDR3 spans 15 amino acids.

This clonotype was counted ten times or more. The rearrangement links TRBV12-3 or TRBV12-4 to TRBJ1-1, with TRBD1 matching over 9 bases. The CDR3 covers 14 residues. After removal of 6 bases from V and 4 bases from J, the junction contained 6 bases not matched to a gene. The CDR3 loop reads CASRPGQGFTEAFF. The DNA for the CDR3 is TGTGCCAGCAGGCCGGGACAGGGATTCACTGAAGCTTTCTTT.

This clonotype has just a few counts. CDR3 coding DNA: TGTGCCAGCAGCTTAGCAGGGAGTAGGTACTATGGCTACACCTTC. It yields the protein CASSLAGSRYYGYTF. This chain joins TRBV7-9 and TRBJ1-2; D not resolved. CDR1 and CDR2 (germline): SEHNR, FQNEAQ (reference sequence). The CDR3 is 15 amino acids. Trimming left V 0 bases short and J 3 bases short, with 11 bases between.

In this sample, this clonotype turned up a few times. The chain couples TRBV4-3 to TRBJ2-5; 9 nucleotides align to TRBD2. CDR1 is LGHNA and CDR2 is YSLEER in the germline V gene. The length of the CDR3 is 15 residues. The trim removed 3 bases at V and 5 bases at J, leaving 7 bases unmatched. DNA for the CDR3: TGCGCCAGCAGCCAGTATGGCGGGGGGGCGGAGACCCAGTACTTC. Protein product: CASSQYGGGAETQYF.

A few counts support this clonotype. The gene calls are TRBV4-3 and TRBJ1-6; the D gene is possibly TRBD1 (5 bases). V was trimmed by 3 bases and J by 9 bases, leaving 12 bases between them. CDR3 length equals 14 residues. Germline lookup yields CDR1 LGHNA and CDR2 YSLEER. The CDR3 bases are TGCGCCAGCAGCCACGATGGGGGGGTTTCACCCCTCCACTTT. This translates into CASSHDGGVSPLHF.

V gene TRBV7-2 combines with J gene TRBJ2-2; TRBD2 aligns across 10 bases. V was pared by 0 bases and J by 4 bases, with 5 bases of the junction left unmatched. The CDR3 runs to 17 residues. The germline CDR1 and CDR2 sequences are SGHTA and FQGNSA. This CDR3 is CASSLATSGSLTGELFF. CDR3 coding DNA: TGTGCCAGCAGCTTAGCGACTAGCGGGTCCCTCACCGGGGAGCTGTTTTTT.

A remark on this clonotype: A much larger clone is a single base away; this may be a read error. V usage is TRBV12-3 or TRBV12-4 and J usage is TRBJ2-1; D is undetermined. There are 13 residues in the CDR3. V was shortened by 2 bases and J by 5 bases, with 7 bases between the two germline ends. The CDR3 DNA follows: TGTGCCAGCAGTTTATGTTTCGACAATGAGCAGTTCTTC. Amino acid sequence: CASSLCFDNEQFF.

V is TRBV12-3 or TRBV12-4 and J is TRBJ2-7, with 8 bases that match TRBD1. CDR3 size: 14 residues. The V segment lost 5 bases and the J segment 3 bases; nucleotides outside the gene matches: 6. The CDR3 nucleotides read TGTGCCAGCAGTCCCTCGGGACAGGTCTACGAGCAGTACTTC. Its protein product is CASSPSGQVYEQYF.

This clonotype was seen a handful of times. The rearrangement links TRBV5-1 to TRBJ1-2, with 8 nucleotides matching TRBD1. The CDR3 covers 15 residues. The V segment lost 2 bases and the J segment 4 bases; nucleotides outside the gene matches: 7. Germline assignment: CDR1 SGHRS and CDR2 YFSETQ. This chain's CDR3 is CASSFSSTGAYGYTF. Here the CDR3 DNA reads TGCGCCAGCAGCTTCTCATCGACAGGGGCCTATGGCTACACCTTC.

This clonotype was detected only a few times. The V gene is TRBV27, the J gene TRBJ2-1; TRBD1 matches 8 bases. V shed 11 bases and J 2 bases; nucleotides not matched to a gene: 11. The CDR3 loop spans 15 amino acids. From germline, CDR1 is MNHEY and CDR2 SMNVEV (reference sequence). As DNA, the CDR3 is TGTGCCGTACGGGCGGCGGGACAGGCCTACAATGAGCAGTTCTTC. Its translation is CAVRAAGQAYNEQFF.

This clonotype was counted at least ten times. The chain uses TRBV12-3 or TRBV12-4 and TRBJ2-5, with 14 bases lining up with TRBD2. The CDR3 spans 15 residues. J was trimmed by 1 base and V by 6 bases; bases with no gene match: 1. As DNA, the CDR3 is TGTGCCAGCAGAGGACTAGCGGGGGGCCAAGAGACCCAGTACTTC. It yields the protein CASRGLAGGQETQYF.

The chain carries TRBV20-1 and TRBJ2-1; 15 positions match TRBD2. Per the germline V gene, CDR1 is DFQATT and CDR2 is SNEGSKA (reference sequence). This CDR3 is built from 19 residues. V was clipped by 1 base and J by 3 bases; unmatched bases: 10. CDR3 region: CSARGTIGLAGGSYNEQFF. CDR3 bases: TGCAGTGCTAGAGGTACCATCGGACTAGCGGGGGGGAGCTACAATGAGCAGTTCTTC.

This clonotype appeared a few times. The chain has TRBV12-3 or TRBV12-4 and TRBJ2-4; no clear D. V was clipped by 5 bases and J by 7 bases, with 18 bases between them. The CDR3 has 15 residues. The CDR3, as DNA: TGTGCCAGCAGTCCTGCCGGATTCCGCCGGAACATTCAGTACTTC. Translation: CASSPAGFRRNIQYF.

The rearrangement links TRBV6-1 to TRBJ2-7; D may match TRBD1 or TRBD2 (6 bases each). Trimming cost V 5 bases and J 4 bases, with 18 bases left between them. Germline-derived CDR1 and CDR2 are MNHNS and SASEGT. There are 15 residues in the CDR3. The CDR3 here is CASSLGLEGEYEQYF. The CDR3 region has the DNA TGTGCCAGCAGTCTGGGGTTGGAGGGGGAGTACGAGCAGTACTTC.

This clonotype was detected a few times. V is TRBV3-1 and J is TRBJ2-7, with D perhaps TRBD2 (5 bases). V was clipped by 1 base and J by 4 bases, with 14 bases between them. The CDR3 is 15 amino acids. CDR1 is LGHDT, CDR2 YNNKEL, per germline (reference sequence). This chain's CDR3 is CASSQGALAGYEQYF. In DNA form, the CDR3 reads TGTGCCAGCAGCCAAGGAGCCCTAGCAGGATACGAGCAGTACTTC.

The chain links TRBV7-2 to TRBJ2-7, with 9 bases fitting TRBD1. Germline V gene lookup returns CDR1 SGHTA and CDR2 FQGNSA. The V gene end was trimmed by 1 base and the J gene end by 11 bases; junction bases not matched to a gene: 6. CDR3 length: 13 residues. This chain's CDR3 is CASSLERWDREYF. CDR3 DNA: TGTGCCAGCAGCTTAGAAAGGTGGGACAGGGAGTACTTC.

CDR3 bases: TGTGCCAGCAGCCGCAAAACGGGTCTACGCACAGATACGCAGTATTTT. Amino acids: CASSRKTGLRTDTQYF. The chain has TRBV14 and TRBJ2-3; D is unresolved. The V end was cut by 4 bases, the J end by 1 base, with 15 bases between. The CDR3 loop spans 16 amino acids. CDR1 SGHDN and CDR2 FVKESK come from the germline V gene.

This clonotype has at least ten counts. The V gene is TRBV6-5, the J gene TRBJ2-7; D is perhaps TRBD1 (5 bases). Germline CDR1 reads MNHEY; CDR2 reads SVGAGI. The CDR3 extends over 14 amino acids. V was trimmed by 0 bases and J by 3 bases, leaving 9 bases between them. DNA for the CDR3: TGTGCCAGCAGTTACTCAGACAGCGACTACGAGCAGTACTTC. Encoded protein: CASSYSDSDYEQYF.

CDR3 DNA: TGTGCCAGCAGCTTGGGCATCTTTCCCCTCTCTGGGGCCAACGTCCTGACTTTC. Its translation: CASSLGIFPLSGANVLTF. The rearrangement joins TRBV5-5 to TRBJ2-6; D unresolved. Germline CDR1 and CDR2: SGHKS and YYEKEE (reference sequence). CDR3 length: 18 residues. V was trimmed by 0 bases and J by 0 bases, leaving 13 bases between them.

This clonotype turned up a few times. J is TRBJ2-1 and V is TRBV6-1; 11 nucleotides agree with TRBD2. The CDR3 runs to 16 residues. Looked up from germline, CDR1 is MNHNS and CDR2 is SASEGT. V dropped 6 bases and J dropped 3; count of bases not matched to a gene: 7. The DNA for the CDR3 is TGTGCCAGCAGAGATAGCGGGAGGGCCCTCTACAATGAGCAGTTCTTC. Protein sequence: CASRDSGRALYNEQFF.

The CDR3 spells CASSLNGLPSYNEQFF. In nucleotides, the CDR3 is TGTGCCAGCAGCTTAAATGGTCTCCCATCCTACAATGAGCAGTTCTTC. The chain recombines TRBV7-3 with TRBJ2-1, with D uncertain. In germline, CDR1 is SGHTA, CDR2 FQGTGA. V was trimmed by 1 base and J by 1 base, leaving 11 bases between them. The CDR3 runs 16 residues.

This clonotype was counted ten times or more. CDR3 nucleotides: TGTGCCAGCAGCCAGGGACAGTTCAATTCACCCCTCCACTTT. Translated, it gives CASSQGQFNSPLHF. The rearrangement links TRBV12-3 or TRBV12-4 to TRBJ1-6; 7 nucleotides agree with TRBD1. The V and J ends lost 6 bases and 7 bases, in that order; junction bases with no gene match: 6. This CDR3 is built from 14 residues.

This clonotype was seen a few times. The chain combines TRBV12-3 or TRBV12-4 with TRBJ1-1; D uncertain. The CDR3 runs to 12 residues. The ends were cut back, 7 bases at V and 4 bases at J, with 10 bases in the middle. The CDR3 sequence is CASTLEGTEAFF. The CDR3 coding sequence is TGTGCCAGCACCCTGGAGGGCACTGAAGCTTTCTTT.

There are a few counts of this clonotype. The V and J genes are TRBV9 and TRBJ2-1, with D uncertain. The CDR3 runs to 13 residues. Trimming stripped 0 bases from V and 5 bases from J, with 6 bases between. Germline CDR1 SGDLS, CDR2 YYNGEE. CDR3 amino acids: CASSVETDNEQFF. The CDR3 nucleotides read TGTGCCAGCAGCGTAGAAACTGACAATGAGCAGTTCTTC.

The V gene is TRBV18, the J gene TRBJ2-7, with D hard to call. CDR3 length equals 13 residues. The V and J ends lost 3 bases and 3 bases respectively, with 9 bases between them. CDR1 is KGHSH, CDR2 LQKENI, per germline. This CDR3 is CASSPSDRYEQYF. Written as DNA, the CDR3 is TGTGCCAGCTCACCTTCCGACCGCTACGAGCAGTACTTC. Variable domain in full (rest from reference TRBV18 and TRBJ2-7): NAGVMQNPRHLVRRRGQEARLRCSPMKGHSHVYWYRQLPEEGLKFMVYLQKENIIDESGMPKERFSAEFPKEGPSILRIQQVVRGDSAAYFCASSPSDRYEQYFGPGTRLTVT.

V is TRBV12-3 or TRBV12-4 and J is TRBJ2-6; possible D gene TRBD1, 5 bases. The length of the CDR3 is 15 residues. V was cut by 5 bases and J by 0 bases, with 8 bases left in between. Here the CDR3 reads CASSPGFSGANVLTF. CDR3 in DNA: TGTGCCAGCAGTCCAGGGTTCTCTGGGGCCAACGTCCTGACTTTC.

There are many counts of this clonotype. This chain links TRBV20-1 with TRBJ2-5; possible D gene TRBD1, 5 bases. Germline lookup yields CDR1 DFQATT and CDR2 SNEGSKA (reference sequence). There are 13 residues in the CDR3. DNA for the CDR3: TGCAGCGGCCTGGGGCCTTTCAAGGAGACCCAGTACTTC. Its translation: CSGLGPFKETQYF.